These T cell receptor beta chains were read from a single sample in a study of identical twins. Each CDR3 protein is one row after TCRdb ran MiXCR on the 5' RACE reads. The sample records hundreds of thousands of distinct CDR3 sequences, 18% being singletons. The sample was also linked to a second study, of T cells expressing NK-cell markers.

Sequencing was performed on PBMCs. These receptors originate from a woman younger than 30 in good health. Both conserved end residues are part of each CDR3. A D gene is named only where the DNA matches it firmly. Some rows have no size entry. The others give once, few or many, or a class for an expanded clone.

J | D | size | V | CDR3 | DNA
TRBJ2-7 | TRBD2 | . | TRBV5-1 | CASSLGTSRYEQYF | TGCGCCAGCAGCTTGGGGACTAGTCGGTACGAGCAGTACTTC
TRBJ1-1 | . | many | TRBV7-9 | CASSSPSGGGNTEAFF | TGTGCCAGCAGCTCGCCCTCGGGGGGGGGAAACACTGAAGCTTTCTTT
TRBJ2-7 | TRBD2 | . | TRBV20-1 | CSARLRGSGSFSYEQYF | TGCAGTGCTAGACTCCGGGGTAGCGGGAGTTTCTCCTACGAGCAGTACTTC
TRBJ1-6 | . | few | TRBV5-6 | CASSLGQDTYNSPLHF | TGTGCCAGCAGCTTGGGACAGGACACCTATAATTCACCCCTCCACTTT
TRBJ2-1 | TRBD2 | . | TRBV4-3 | CASSQDRREKQFF | TGCGCCAGCAGCCAAGATCGGCGGGAGAAGCAGTTCTTC
TRBJ2-7 | . | few | TRBV5-6 | CASSLTFYYEQYF | TGTGCCAGCAGCTTGACCTTTTACTACGAGCAGTACTTC
TRBJ1-3 | . | few | TRBV7-2 | CASSLAVGFSGNTIYF | TGTGCCAGCAGCTTAGCGGTCGGATTCTCTGGAAACACCATATATTTT
TRBJ2-2 | TRBD2 | . | TRBV3-1 | CASSQVGGRVTGELFF | TGTGCCAGCAGCCAAGTAGGCGGGAGGGTCACCGGGGAGCTGTTTTTT
TRBJ2-3 | . | few | TRBV7-9 | CASSLNGITNTDTQYF | TGTGCCAGCAGCTTGAATGGAATCACGAACACAGATACGCAGTATTTT
TRBJ2-3 | . | . | TRBV5-1 | CASSLQGTTTDTQYF | TGCGCCAGCAGCTTGCAGGGGACTACCACAGATACGCAGTATTTT
TRBJ1-3 | . | . | TRBV10-1 | CASSENLSSGNTIYF | TGCGCCAGCAGTGAGAATCTCAGCTCTGGAAACACCATATATTTT
TRBJ2-1 | . | . | TRBV12-3/TRBV12-4 | CASSSRRRINEQSF | TGTGCCAGCAGTTCCCGCCGGCGTATCAATGAGCAGTCCTTC
TRBJ2-5 | TRBD2 | . | TRBV7-9 | CASSPGLAGTQTQYF | TGTGCCAGCAGCCCGGGACTAGCGGGGACTCAGACCCAGTACTTC
TRBJ2-2 | . | . | TRBV6-5 | CASSTRPGELFF | TGTGCCAGCAGTACTAGGCCCGGGGAGCTGTTTTTT
TRBJ2-3 | TRBD2 | . | TRBV12-3/TRBV12-4 | CTSTFAGTSGTSTDTQYF | TGTACCAGCACTTTTGCCGGGACTAGCGGGACTAGCACAGATACGCAGTATTTT
TRBJ2-6 | . | . | TRBV15 | CATSEVRAGANVLTF | TGTGCCACCAGCGAAGTGAGGGCTGGGGCCAACGTCCTGACTTTC
TRBJ2-1 | TRBD2 | . | TRBV6-1 | CASSGTSGSFYNEQFF | TGTGCCAGCAGCGGGACTAGCGGGAGTTTTTACAATGAGCAGTTCTTC
TRBJ2-3 | . | once | TRBV3-1 | CASCRLILGTDTQYF | TGTGCCTCCTGTCGACTCATACTAGGGACAGATACGCAGTATTTT
TRBJ2-1 | . | . | TRBV10-3 | CAVRSGTYNEQFF | TGTGCCGTCCGAAGCGGAACCTACAATGAGCAGTTCTTC
TRBJ1-2 | . | few | TRBV7-8 | CASSLVQGNNYGYTF | TGTGCCAGCAGCTTAGTCCAGGGTAATAACTATGGCTACACCTTC
TRBJ2-1 | TRBD2 | . | TRBV6-4 | CASSEGLEIYEQFF | TGTGCCAGCAGCGAAGGACTAGAAATCTATGAGCAGTTCTTC
TRBJ2-1 | . | once | TRBV7-2 | CASSLDPLRSTNNEQFF | TGTGCCAGCAGCTTGGACCCCCTAAGAAGCACCAACAATGAGCAGTTCTTC
TRBJ1-6 | . | few | TRBV5-1 | CASSLAGQGYSPLHF | TGCGCCAGCAGCTTGGCCGGGCAGGGGTATTCACCCCTCCACTTT
TRBJ2-7 | TRBD2 | few | TRBV20-1 | CSATPTSKRYEQYF | TGCAGTGCTACTCCGACTAGCAAACGGTACGAGCAGTACTTC
TRBJ1-2 | . | . | TRBV20-1 | CSPRRRDTNYSYTF | TGCAGTCCGAGGCGAAGGGACACAAACTATAGCTACACCTTC
TRBJ2-3 | . | few | TRBV12-5 | CASGLVSVRTSTDTQYF | TGTGCTAGTGGTTTGGTATCGGTCCGGACGAGCACAGATACGCAGTATTTT
TRBJ2-5 | TRBD2 | . | TRBV30 | CAWLQAGALQETQYF | TGTGCCTGGCTACAAGCGGGAGCTCTTCAAGAGACCCAGTACTTC
TRBJ2-1 | . | few | TRBV10-3 | CAISERPEEMGQFF | TGTGCCATCAGTGAGAGGCCGGAGGAAATGGGGCAGTTCTTC
TRBJ2-1 | TRBD1 | . | TRBV7-9 | CASSLPQGAENEQFF | TGTGCCAGCAGCTTACCGCAGGGGGCGGAGAATGAGCAGTTCTTC
TRBJ1-1 | . | . | TRBV20-1 | CSARRDGDTEAFF | TGCAGTGCTAGAAGGGACGGGGACACTGAAGCTTTCTTT
TRBJ2-1 | TRBD2 | many | TRBV10-3 | CAISEWFPTSGSQQFF | TGTGCCATCAGTGAATGGTTTCCGACTAGCGGGAGCCAGCAGTTCTTC
TRBJ2-7 | TRBD1 | . | TRBV4-3 | CASSQSGTGLVEQYF | TGCGCCAGCAGCCAGTCGGGGACAGGGTTAGTCGAGCAGTACTTC
TRBJ2-7 | TRBD1 | . | TRBV12-3/TRBV12-4 | CASAGQVPYEQYF | TGTGCCAGCGCGGGACAGGTACCCTACGAGCAGTACTTC
TRBJ2-7 | . | . | TRBV6-2/TRBV6-3 | CASSYEFRQASYEQYF | TGTGCCAGCAGTTACGAGTTCCGCCAGGCCTCCTACGAGCAGTACTTC
TRBJ1-2 | TRBD1 | few | TRBV12-3/TRBV12-4 | CASRTRTGDYGYTF | TGTGCCAGCAGGACGAGGACAGGGGACTATGGCTACACCTTC
TRBJ2-1 | . | . | TRBV6-1 | CASSGSGVPTGEQFF | TGTGCCAGCAGTGGGTCGGGAGTACCGACGGGTGAGCAGTTCTTC
TRBJ2-1 | . | . | TRBV28 | CATGPRSPVF | TGTGCCACCGGGCCGCGTTCTCCAGTCTTC
TRBJ2-1 | . | many | TRBV6-5 | CASSYSSGYNEQFF | TGTGCCAGCAGTTACTCCAGCGGATACAATGAGCAGTTCTTC
TRBJ2-1 | TRBD2 | . | TRBV6-4 | CASSARLAGGPPYNEQFF | TGTGCCAGCAGTGCCAGACTAGCGGGGGGACCACCTTACAATGAGCAGTTCTTC
TRBJ1-2 | . | . | TRBV11-2 | CASSLGGRSAYYGYTF | TGTGCCAGCAGCTTAGGGGGGAGGTCAGCCTACTATGGCTACACCTTC
TRBJ2-1 | TRBD1 | . | TRBV7-2 | CASKGQGAYNEQFF | TGTGCCAGCAAAGGACAGGGGGCTTACAATGAGCAGTTCTTC
TRBJ1-3 | TRBD1 | few | TRBV7-2 | CASSLDRGSGNTIYF | TGTGCCAGCAGCTTAGACAGGGGCTCTGGAAACACCATATATTTT